This section outlines one TCR beta chain sequence together with its context. Per the study methods: Cell counts per sample came from amplifying reference gene primers. Profiling relied on immunoSEQ multiplex PCR, and the TCRdb table lists in-frame clones only, not all of them. V and J calls and clone size come straight from that table; D and trimming were deduced from the DNA. Here the sample spans 220,000 or so clones, roughly 81% being singletons. This sample is drawn from a study of blood T cell repertoires in COVID-19. At the level of the study: Acute and convalescent COVID-19 specimens originated in the United States, Italy and Spain. T cells, B-cell-depleted T cells, or PBMCs supplied cDNA or gDNA.

The length of the CDR3 is 16 residues. J gave up 4 bases and V 2 bases, and 5 bases lay outside the gene matches. The germline gives CDR1 KGHSH, CDR2 LQKENI. The receptor was isolated from a middle-aged man who had recovered from COVID-19. This chain links TRBV18 with TRBJ2-2; TRBD2 matches 9 bases. Sequenced: peripheral blood. The CDR3: CASSPSGTSRTGELFF. CDR3 DNA: TGTGCCAGCTCACCATCAGGGACTAGCCGCACCGGGGAGCTGTTTTTT.